Listed below are T cell receptor beta chains from one sample, sequenced in a study of circulating and synovial CD4+ cells in juvenile arthritis. TCRdb's copy holds only in-frame clones and misses some; the assay was immunoSEQ multiplex PCR. The profile covers 30,000 to 40,000 clones, with 95% appearing a single time and approximately 0.18% taken by the ten largest. The sequencing sample was made of CD4+ T cells from blood. These receptors all stem from a human donor with juvenile idiopathic arthritis. Both conserved end residues are part of each CDR3. A D gene is named only where the DNA matches it firmly. Clone size is given for some rows only: seen once, a few or many times, or a class if the clone is expanded.

.	once	TRBV6-1	TRBJ2-5	TGTGCCAGCAGTGGGGCAGGTCGGGAGACCCAGTACTTC	CASSGAGRETQYF
TRBD2	.	TRBV2	TRBJ2-1	TGTGCCAGCATCCGGACTAGCGGGAGTAGAAATGAGCAGTTCTTC	CASIRTSGSRNEQFF
.	.	TRBV30	TRBJ2-5	TGTGCCTGGAGTGTGAGGGTAGGAGAGACCCAGTACTTC	CAWSVRVGETQYF
TRBD2	.	TRBV19	TRBJ2-3	TGTGCCAGTAGTACCCTCACTAGCGGGAGGGCTTTGAGCACAGATACGCAGTATTTT	CASSTLTSGRALSTDTQYF
TRBD1	.	TRBV6-1	TRBJ1-1	TGTGCCAGCAGTGAACCCGGGACAGGGAACACTGAAGCTTTCTTT	CASSEPGTGNTEAFF
TRBD1	.	TRBV27	TRBJ2-3	TGTGCCAGCAGTCCCCCGGGACAGGGGATAAATACGCAGTATTTT	CASSPPGQGINTQYF
.	.	TRBV27	TRBJ1-6	TGTGCCAGCAGTTTACCCCCACTATTGGGTAATTCACCCCTCCACTTT	CASSLPPLLGNSPLHF
.	.	TRBV4-1	TRBJ2-2	TGCGCCAGCAGCCAAGAGGCAGGGGTGAACACCGGGGAGCTGTTTTTT	CASSQEAGVNTGELFF
TRBD1	.	TRBV4-2	TRBJ1-2	TGTGCCAGCAGCCAAGGGGGAACAGGGGGCGGTGTCGGCTACACCTTC	CASSQGGTGGGVGYTF
.	.	TRBV28	TRBJ1-1	TGTGCCAGCAGTTTATCTATAGGGGGGGATGAAGCTTTCTTT	CASSLSIGGDEAFF
.	.	TRBV27	TRBJ1-3	TGTGCCAGCAGCCCGGGGTCTGGAAACACCATATATTTT	CASSPGSGNTIYF
TRBD2	few	TRBV19	TRBJ2-3	TGTGCCAGTAGTATAGCGGCTAGCGGGAGCGATACGCAGTATTTT	CASSIAASGSDTQYF
TRBD2	.	TRBV7-2	TRBJ2-2	TGTGCCAGCAGCTTGACTAGCGGGACGAACACCGGGGAGCTGTTTTTT	CASSLTSGTNTGELFF
.	.	TRBV21-1	TRBJ1-2	TGTGCCAGCAGCCGAGACAGCCGCTCCTATGGCTACACCTTC	CASSRDSRSYGYTF
TRBD1	.	TRBV7-7	TRBJ1-1	TGTGCTGTTTGGGACAGGCGGAACACTGAAGCTTTCTTT	CAVWDRRNTEAFF
.	.	TRBV6-6	TRBJ2-1	TGTGCCAGCAGTTATGTAGCGGCCTACAATGAGCAGTTCTTC	CASSYVAAYNEQFF
TRBD2	.	TRBV6-4	TRBJ2-1	TGTGCCAGCAGTGGCTCCCGGAGACTAGCGGGAGGACTTGAGGGTGAGCAGTTCTTC	CASSGSRRLAGGLEGEQFF
TRBD2	.	TRBV19	TRBJ2-1	TGTGCCAGTAGTACGAGAATAGGGACTAGCGGAGACAATGAGCAGTTCTTC	CASSTRIGTSGDNEQFF
.	.	TRBV5-1	TRBJ1-6	TGCGCCAGCAGCTTGGGGCAGGGAACTTCCCCCCTCCACTTT	CASSLGQGTSPLHF
.	.	TRBV10-3	TRBJ2-1	TGTGCCATCAGTGATCGGTCAGGTCGAAATGAGCAGTTCTTC	CAISDRSGRNEQFF
.	once	TRBV29-1	TRBJ1-2	TGCAGCATAACGGTCGGGGATCGCTACACCTTC	CSITVGDRYTF
TRBD1	.	TRBV27	TRBJ2-1	TGTGCCAGCAGTTTCCGCGACAGGGGGGGTGGTCATGAGCAGTTCTTC	CASSFRDRGGGHEQFF
TRBD1	.	TRBV4-3	TRBJ1-5	TGCGCCAGCAGCCAAGATCCAGGGGGCGGTCAGCCCCAGCATTTT	CASSQDPGGGQPQHF
TRBD2	.	TRBV4-1	TRBJ2-2	TGCGCCAGCAGCCAGTTTCGTGGGAGGCCACTAGCGGGAACGGGAGGCGGGGAGCTGTTTTTT	CASSQFRGRPLAGTGGGELFF
.	.	TRBV5-4	TRBJ2-6	TGTGCCAGCAGCTTGGAGCAGGGAAGGTCTGGGGCCAACGTCCTGACTTTC	CASSLEQGRSGANVLTF
.	once	TRBV4-1	TRBJ2-1	TGCGCCAGCAGTTCTCCGGCACGGAGATTTTACAATGAGCAGTTCTTC	CASSSPARRFYNEQFF
TRBD1	.	TRBV4-1	TRBJ1-2	TGCGCCAGCAGCCAAGTTAGGGCCCAGGGGGCGATCTATGGCTACACCTTC	CASSQVRAQGAIYGYTF
.	.	TRBV29-1	TRBJ2-7	TGCAGCGTTGCCTTGGACAGCTCCGAGCAGTACTTC	CSVALDSSEQYF
.	.	TRBV28	TRBJ1-1	TGTGCCAGCAGTTACCGTCGGGACACTGAAGCTTTCTTT	CASSYRRDTEAFF